This TCR beta chain was recorded in a study of Graves' ophthalmopathy and Graves' hyperthyroidism. Study in general: Pretreatment peripheral blood was obtained at initial diagnosis.

On this clonotype: Its cognate antigen is unknown.

The study's findings and limits: From stable hyperthyroidism, ophthalmopathy was separated by a 13-signature model with roughly 89% sensitivity and roughly 84% specificity. Its predictions of ophthalmopathy progression gave the model 60% to 71% sensitivity and roughly 76% specificity. The authors also found most expanded thyroid clonotypes above 0.001 frequency in blood.

From germline, CDR1 is MNHEY and CDR2 SMNVEV (reference sequence). V gave up 4 bases and J gave up 8 bases, with 17 bases separating them. The CDR3 runs to 15 residues. Researchers took RNA transcripts and amplified TCR beta CDR3 regions from them. An opening RT-PCR round employed HTBI primers and preceded a second-round multiplex PCR. Using its own MiXCR run on the multiplex PCR reads, TCRdb lists one record per CDR3 protein. The sample carries a few hundred thousand distinct CDR3 sequences, 20% to 25% recorded once. The sample was peripheral blood. The chain combines TRBV27 with TRBJ2-2; D is uncertain. The source is a woman in her fifties or sixties with Graves' ophthalmopathy. CDR3 protein: CASSSPRRPWGELFF. In DNA, the CDR3 is TGTGCCAGCAGTTCCCCGCGCCGTCCGTGGGGGGAGCTGTTTTTT.